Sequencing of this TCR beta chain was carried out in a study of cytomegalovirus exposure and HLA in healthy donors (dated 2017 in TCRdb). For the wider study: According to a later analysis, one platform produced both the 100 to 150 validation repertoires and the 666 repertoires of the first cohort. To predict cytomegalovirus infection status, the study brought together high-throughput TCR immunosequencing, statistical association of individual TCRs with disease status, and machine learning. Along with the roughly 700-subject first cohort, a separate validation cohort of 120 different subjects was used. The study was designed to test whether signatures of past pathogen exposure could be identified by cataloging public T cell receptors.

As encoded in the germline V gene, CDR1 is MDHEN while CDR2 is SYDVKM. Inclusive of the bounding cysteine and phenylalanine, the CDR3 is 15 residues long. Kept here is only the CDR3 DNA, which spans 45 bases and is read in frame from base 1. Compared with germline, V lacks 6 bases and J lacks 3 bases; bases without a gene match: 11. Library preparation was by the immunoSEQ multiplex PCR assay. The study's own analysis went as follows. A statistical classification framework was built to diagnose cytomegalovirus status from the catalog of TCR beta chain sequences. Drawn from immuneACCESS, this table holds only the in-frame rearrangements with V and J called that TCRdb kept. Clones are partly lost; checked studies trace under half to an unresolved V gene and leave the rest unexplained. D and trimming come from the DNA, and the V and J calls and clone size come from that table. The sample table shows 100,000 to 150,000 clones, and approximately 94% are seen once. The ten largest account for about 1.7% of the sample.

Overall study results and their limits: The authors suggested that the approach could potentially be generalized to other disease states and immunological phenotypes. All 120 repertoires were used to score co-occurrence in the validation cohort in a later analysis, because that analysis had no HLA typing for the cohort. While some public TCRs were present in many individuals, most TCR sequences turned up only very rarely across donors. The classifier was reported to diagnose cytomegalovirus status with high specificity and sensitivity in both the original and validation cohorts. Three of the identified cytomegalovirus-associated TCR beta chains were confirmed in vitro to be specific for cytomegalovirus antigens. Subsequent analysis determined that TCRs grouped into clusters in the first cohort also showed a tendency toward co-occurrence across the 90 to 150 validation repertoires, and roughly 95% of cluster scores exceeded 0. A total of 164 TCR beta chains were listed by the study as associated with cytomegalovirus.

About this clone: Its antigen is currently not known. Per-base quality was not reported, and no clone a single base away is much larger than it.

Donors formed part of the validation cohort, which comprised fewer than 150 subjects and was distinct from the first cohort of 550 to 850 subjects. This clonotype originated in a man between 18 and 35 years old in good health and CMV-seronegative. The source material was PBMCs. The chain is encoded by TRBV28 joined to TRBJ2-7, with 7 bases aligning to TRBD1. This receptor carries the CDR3 CASSQPQAGGYEQYF. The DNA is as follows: TGTGCCAGCAGCCAACCCCAGGCAGGGGGCTACGAGCAGTACTTC.